This TCR beta chain was profiled in a study of T-cell reconstitution after alpha-beta-depleted transplantation in children. This sample's TCRbeta library carried unique molecular identifier barcodes. TCRdb fed the PCR reads into MiXCR, producing one record per CDR3 protein. The sample gives a few hundred thousand distinct CDR3 sequences, about a tenth of which show up once; around 2.4% is in the top ten. Germline CDR1 SGDLS, CDR2 YYNGEE. This CDR3 region has 15 residues. V gave up 4 bases and J gave up 10 bases; unmatched junction bases: 14. V gene TRBV9 combines with J gene TRBJ2-1; TRBD2 aligns across 7 bases. The TCR comes from a human donor who donated a stem cell graft to a child with acute lymphoblastic leukemia. The source was PBMCs from the stem cell graft donor, collected from the stem cell graft. CDR3 DNA: TGTGCCAGCAGCTCCTCCGGGACTACCCCGGGGGAGCAGTTCTTC. Translation: CASSSSGTTPGEQFF.